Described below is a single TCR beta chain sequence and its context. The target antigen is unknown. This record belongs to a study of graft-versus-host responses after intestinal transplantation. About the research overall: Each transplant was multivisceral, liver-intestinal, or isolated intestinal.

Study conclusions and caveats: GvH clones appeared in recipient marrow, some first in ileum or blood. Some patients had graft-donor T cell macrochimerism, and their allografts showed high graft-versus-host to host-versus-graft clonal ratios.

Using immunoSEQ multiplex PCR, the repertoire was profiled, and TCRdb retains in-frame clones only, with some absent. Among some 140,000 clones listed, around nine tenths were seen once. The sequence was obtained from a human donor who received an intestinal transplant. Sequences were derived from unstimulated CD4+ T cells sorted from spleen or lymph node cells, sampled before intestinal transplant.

The CDR3 DNA sequence: TGTGCCAGCAGCAGAGGGGGAGCATACTATGGCTACACCTTC. Translating gives CASSRGGAYYGYTF. The chain carries TRBV14 and TRBJ1-2, with a possible D match to TRBD1 (6 bases). Trimming shortened V by 5 bases and J by 3 bases, and 13 bases separated the two germline ends. The CDR3 sequence is 14 residues long. CDR1 SGHDN and CDR2 FVKESK come from the germline V gene.